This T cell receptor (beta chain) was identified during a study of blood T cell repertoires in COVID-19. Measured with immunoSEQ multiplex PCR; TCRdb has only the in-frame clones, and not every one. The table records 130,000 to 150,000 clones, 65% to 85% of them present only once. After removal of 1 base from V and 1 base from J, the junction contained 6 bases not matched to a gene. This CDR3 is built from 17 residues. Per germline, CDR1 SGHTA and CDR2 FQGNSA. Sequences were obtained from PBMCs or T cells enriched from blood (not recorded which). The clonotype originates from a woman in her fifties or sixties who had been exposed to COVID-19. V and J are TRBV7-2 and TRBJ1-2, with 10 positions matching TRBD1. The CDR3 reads CASSLGRGQGSNYGYTF. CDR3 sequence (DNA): TGTGCCAGCAGCTTAGGGAGGGGACAGGGGAGTAACTATGGCTACACCTTC. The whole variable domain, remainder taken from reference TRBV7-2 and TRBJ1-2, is GAGVSQSPSNKVTEKGKDVELRCDPISGHTALYWYRQSLGQGLEFLIYFQGNSAPDKSGLPSDRFSAERTGGSVSTLTIQRTQQEDSAVYLCASSLGRGQGSNYGYTFGSGTRLTVV.